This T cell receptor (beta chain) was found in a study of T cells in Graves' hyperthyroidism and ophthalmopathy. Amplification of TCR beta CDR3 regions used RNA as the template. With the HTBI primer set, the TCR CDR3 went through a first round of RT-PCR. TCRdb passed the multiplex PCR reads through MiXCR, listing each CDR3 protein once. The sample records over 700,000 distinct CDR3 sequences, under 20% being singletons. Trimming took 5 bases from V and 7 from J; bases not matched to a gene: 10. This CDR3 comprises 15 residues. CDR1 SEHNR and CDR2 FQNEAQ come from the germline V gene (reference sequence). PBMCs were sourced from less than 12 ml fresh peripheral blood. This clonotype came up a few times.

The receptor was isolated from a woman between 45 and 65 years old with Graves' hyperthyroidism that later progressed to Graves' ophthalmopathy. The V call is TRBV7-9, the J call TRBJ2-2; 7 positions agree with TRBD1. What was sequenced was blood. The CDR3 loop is CASSLDRVDDGELFF. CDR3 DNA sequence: TGTGCCAGCAGCCTCGACAGGGTCGACGACGGGGAGCTGTTTTTT.